This TCR beta chain was retrieved from a study of preoperative IRX-2 immunotherapy in early breast cancer. The CDR3 contains 13 residues. In germline, CDR1 is SGHRS, CDR2 YFSETQ. V dropped 2 bases and J dropped 2; count of bases not matched to a gene: 0. This sample's treatment: preoperative locoregional IRX-2 cytokine immunotherapy. Patients received preoperative, locoregional IRX-2 cytokine immunotherapy in a phase Ib study. The table came from immunoSEQ multiplex PCR; TCRdb's copy has only in-frame clones and leaves some out. This repertoire shows around 62,000 clones, roughly 94% found once; its top ten account for roughly 1.8%.

The rearrangement joins TRBV5-1 to TRBJ1-2; TRBD1 agrees at 7 bases. The specimen was obtained from a patient treated with IRX-2 immunotherapy. This TCR was recovered from a human donor with breast cancer. The DNA for the CDR3 is TGCGCCAGCAGCTTACAGGGGAACTATGGCTACACCTTC. It encodes CASSLQGNYGYTF.